The 18 T cell receptor beta chains below were found in one sample sequenced in a study of cytomegalovirus exposure and HLA in healthy donors (dated by TCRdb to about 2017). Preparation of the library involved the immunoSEQ multiplex PCR assay. For the multiplex PCR, a mixture combining 60 forward primers for TCR Vbeta segments and 13 reverse primers for TCR Jbeta segments was used. TCRdb took this table from immuneACCESS and kept in-frame rearrangements with V and J called. Such tables lack part of the clones; where checked against another copy, unresolved V genes explain under half of the gap, and the rest is unexplained. This sample holds under 120,000 clones; roughly 70% were observed only once. Around 9.9% of the sample is taken by the ten largest. The source material was PBMCs. Every receptor here comes from a middle-aged man in good health and CMV-seropositive.

This clone was recorded a few times. The chain recombines TRBV18 with TRBJ1-5; D might be TRBD1 (6 bases). CDR3 size: 13 residues. V was cut by 3 bases and J by 8 bases, with 11 bases left in between. Germline-derived CDR1 and CDR2 are KGHSH and LQKENI. The CDR3 spells CASSPSGQKPQHF. Here the CDR3 DNA reads TGTGCCAGCTCACCTTCCGGACAGAAGCCCCAGCATTTT.

The chain has TRBV28 and TRBJ1-5; D unclear. Trimming took 8 bases from V and 2 from J, leaving 22 bases between them. The CDR3 extends over 17 amino acids. Germline lookup yields CDR1 MDHEN and CDR2 SYDVKM. The CDR3 DNA reads as TGTGCCAGCTTAATCCGGGTCACCACCTATGGCAATCAGCCCCAGCATTTT. It specifies CASLIRVTTYGNQPQHF.

The V gene is TRBV12-5, the J gene TRBJ1-1; unclear D gene. From germline, CDR1 is LGHNT and CDR2 FRNRAP. This CDR3 has 16 residues. The V and J ends lost 1 base and 0 bases respectively, with 12 bases between them. CDR3 in DNA: TGTGCTAGTGGTTTGGAGCGGCTTGACATGAACACTGAAGCTTTCTTT. The encoded protein is CASGLERLDMNTEAFF.

The chain recombines TRBV4-2 with TRBJ2-7; tentatively, D is TRBD2 (6 bases). The CDR3 spans 14 residues. The V and J ends lost 1 base and 2 bases respectively, with 9 bases between them. CDR1 is LGHNA, CDR2 YNFKEQ, per germline. The CDR3 region is CASSQAGVPYEQYF. The CDR3 bases are TGTGCCAGCAGCCAAGCGGGGGTTCCCTACGAGCAGTACTTC.

The V and J genes are TRBV10-3 and TRBJ1-1; possible D gene TRBD1, 6 bases. There are 13 residues in the CDR3. The germline V gene has CDR1 ENHRY and CDR2 SYGVKD. V was clipped by 5 bases and J by 6 bases, with 13 bases between them. CDR3 coding DNA: TGTGCCATCAGTCCGGACAGAGGCGCTGAAGCTTTCTTT. Translation: CAISPDRGAEAFF.

This sequence joins TRBV9 and TRBJ1-4; 7 nucleotides align to TRBD1. Germline V CDR1 and CDR2: SGDLS, YYNGEE. V shed 4 bases and J 7 bases; nucleotides not matched to a gene: 10. The CDR3 is made up of 15 amino acids. CDR3 DNA: TGTGCCAGCAGCTTTGGGGACCAGGGGGGTGAAAAACTGTTTTTT. Protein sequence: CASSFGDQGGEKLFF.

This clone has a single count. The chain is built from TRBV5-6 and TRBJ1-5; D remains ambiguous. The ends were cut back, 0 bases at V and 6 bases at J, with 13 bases in the middle. This CDR3 spans 15 amino acids. Germline V gene lookup returns CDR1 SGHDT and CDR2 YYEEEE. CDR3 residues: CASSLGRISGQPQHF. CDR3 coding DNA: TGTGCCAGCAGCTTGGGTCGAATATCGGGTCAGCCCCAGCATTTT.

This clone was found a few times. The gene calls are TRBV19 and TRBJ2-3, with 10 bases that match TRBD2. Per germline, CDR1 LNHDA and CDR2 SQIVND (reference sequence). The V gene end was trimmed by 5 bases and the J gene end by 4 bases; junction bases not matched to a gene: 6. The CDR3 is 15 residues long. CDR3 nucleotide sequence: TGTGCCAGTAGTCACCGGACTAGCGGACCAGATACGCAGTATTTT. Its protein is CASSHRTSGPDTQYF.

This clone was counted a single time. The chain recombines TRBV6-1 with TRBJ2-3; weak D call: TRBD2 (6 bases). The V gene lost 11 bases and the J gene lost 0 bases, with 9 bases spanning the gap. CDR1 MNHNS and CDR2 SASEGT come from the germline V gene. The CDR3 spans 12 residues. CDR3 in amino acids: CAGGTSTDTQYF. CDR3 sequence (DNA): TGTGCCGGGGGGACTAGCACAGATACGCAGTATTTT.

V is TRBV9 and J is TRBJ1-1; the D is unclear. V was trimmed by 3 bases and J by 4 bases, leaving 10 bases between them. The CDR3 has 13 amino acids. The germline V gene has CDR1 SGDLS and CDR2 YYNGEE. The CDR3, as DNA: TGTGCCAGCAGCGGATGGGAGGGCACTGAAGCTTTCTTT. Translation: CASSGWEGTEAFF.

V gene TRBV18 combines with J gene TRBJ1-1; maybe TRBD1 (6 bases). Germline V gene lookup returns CDR1 KGHSH and CDR2 LQKENI. CDR3 length: 14 residues. Between the trimmed V and J ends, which lost 2 bases and 3 bases, there was a span of 10 bases. The CDR3 here is CASSPKAGDTEAFF. Written as DNA, the CDR3 is TGTGCCAGCTCACCAAAAGCAGGGGACACTGAAGCTTTCTTT.

With regard to this clone: At one of its ends the junction is not consistent with the germline gene, which may arise from a read error. The chain employs TRBV15 and TRBJ2-1; 8 nucleotides match TRBD2. This CDR3 has 15 residues. Germline CDR1 is LNHNV and CDR2 is YYDKDF (reference sequence). CDR3 region: CATSTVVAGTNGQFF. For the CDR3, the DNA is TGTGCCACCAGCACAGTGGTAGCGGGAACCAATGGGCAGTTCTTC.

This clone was detected a few times. The chain employs TRBV29-1 and TRBJ2-3; 9 bases fit TRBD2. V lost 6 bases to trimming and J lost 2 bases; unmatched junction nucleotides: 9. Germline lookup yields CDR1 SQVTM and CDR2 ANQGSEA. CDR3 length: 15 amino acids. The CDR3 nucleotides are TGCAGCGTCCGCCCGACTAGCGGATACACAGATACGCAGTATTTT. Protein sequence: CSVRPTSGYTDTQYF.

The chain employs TRBV21-1 and TRBJ2-7; the table's D call of TRBD1 was not tested on the DNA. TRBV21-1 is annotated as a pseudogene. The CDR3 has 14 amino acids. This CDR3 reads CARDGQWSSYEQYV. The CDR3 coding sequence is TGTGCCAGGGACGGACAGTGGAGCTCCTACGAGCAGTACGTC.

The chain uses TRBV5-1 and TRBJ1-5; D gene uncertain. Germline CDR1 reads SGHRS; CDR2 reads YFSETQ. V gave up 0 bases and J gave up 4 bases, with 11 bases separating them. The CDR3 covers 15 residues. CDR3 sequence: CASSLEGGFNQPQHF. CDR3 nucleotides: TGCGCCAGCAGCTTGGAGGGCGGGTTTAATCAGCCCCAGCATTTT.

The chain combines TRBV2 with TRBJ1-5; D unresolved. Germline loops: CDR1 SNHLY, CDR2 FYNNEI. The CDR3 runs to 15 residues. Trimming stripped 3 bases from V and 2 bases from J, with 11 bases between. CDR3 in DNA: TGTGCCAGCAGTGATTACACGGCGGGCAATCAGCCCCAGCATTTT. It specifies CASSDYTAGNQPQHF.

V gene TRBV5-8 combines with J gene TRBJ1-5; TRBD1 might be the D (6 bases). Germline CDR1 SGHTS, CDR2 YDEGEE. With 4 bases removed from V and 3 bases from J, the gap between germline ends came to 14 bases. CDR3 length: 15 residues. In DNA form, the CDR3 reads TGTGCCAGCAGCGCTACAGGGTTCGACAATCAGCCCCAGCATTTT. Translating gives CASSATGFDNQPQHF.

The DNA of the CDR3 is TGTGCCTGGAGTGTACTTAAGGGACAGCGATCCTACGAGCAGTACTTC. Protein product: CAWSVLKGQRSYEQYF. The rearrangement uses TRBV30 and TRBJ2-7, with 7 bases identical to TRBD1. V lost 0 bases to trimming and J lost 1 base; unmatched junction nucleotides: 9. Looked up from germline, CDR1 is GTSNPN and CDR2 is SVGIG (reference sequence). CDR3 size: 16 residues.